This entry lists 7 T cell receptor beta chains sequenced from one sample in a study of blood T cell repertoires in COVID-19 (dated by TCRdb to 2018 to 2021). Library method: the immunoSEQ multiplex PCR assay. TCRdb mirrors the immuneACCESS table, restricted to in-frame sequences. Some clones are absent from its copies; in checked studies, under half trace to an unresolved V gene, and the reason for the others is unknown. The sample table shows tens of thousands of clones, and 92% are seen once. Of the sample, over 2% is held by the ten largest clones. Sequencing used peripheral blood. The receptors were sampled from a man aged 45-65 years with active COVID-19.

The chain employs TRBV6-6 and TRBJ2-7; 7 nucleotides align to TRBD2. The CDR3 covers 16 residues. Trimming cost V 5 bases and J 2 bases; bases outside gene matches: 12. Per germline, CDR1 MNHNY and CDR2 SVGAGI (reference sequence). DNA of the CDR3: TGTGCCAGCAGTACGGCAGATGGGGGGGGTCCCTACGAGCAGTACTTC. Translating gives CASSTADGGGPYEQYF.

The chain couples TRBV6-4 to TRBJ1-1; 9 bases agree with TRBD1. Germline assignment: CDR1 MRHNA and CDR2 SNTAGT. V was pared by 5 bases and J by 2 bases, with 3 bases of the junction left unmatched. The CDR3 consists of 14 residues. CDR3 residues: CASSQDRGNTEAFF. The CDR3 nucleotides are TGTGCCAGCAGTCAGGACAGGGGAAACACTGAAGCTTTCTTT.

The chain recombines TRBV5-5 with TRBJ1-6; 7 bases map to TRBD1. This CDR3 is built from 18 residues. In germline, CDR1 is SGHKS, CDR2 YYEKEE (reference sequence). Trimming at V came to 0 bases and at J to 4 bases, leaving 10 bases not matched to a gene. CDR3 protein: CASSLGLPGQKYNSPLHF. CDR3 bases: TGTGCCAGCAGCTTGGGGTTACCGGGACAGAAGTATAATTCACCCCTCCACTTT. The full variable domain, with the rest looked up from reference TRBV5-5 and TRBJ1-6, is DAGVTQSPTHLIKTRGQQVTLRCSPISGHKSVSWYQQVLGQGPQFIFQYYEKEERGRGNFPDRFSARQFPNYSSELNVNALLLGDSALYLCASSLGLPGQKYNSPLHFGNGTRLTVT.

This rearrangement joins TRBV21-1 to TRBJ1-2; TRBD1, as called in the table, went unchecked against the DNA. TRBV21-1 is recorded as a pseudogene. The CDR3 runs to 16 residues. This CDR3 is CASSKGVDSTNYGYTF. The CDR3 bases are TGTGCCAGCAGCAAAGGTGTAGACAGCACTAACTATGGCTACACCTTC.

This clone was counted between two and nine times. The chain has TRBV28 and TRBJ2-7; a possible D gene is TRBD2 (6 bases). V dropped 5 bases and J dropped 1 base, with 15 bases sitting between them. The CDR3 sequence is 15 residues long. CDR1 is MDHEN, CDR2 SYDVKM, per germline. In DNA form, the CDR3 reads TGTGCCAGCAGTCTCCGCGGCGGGACGTCCTACGAGCAGTACTTC. This codes for CASSLRGGTSYEQYF.

This sequence joins TRBV10-1 and TRBJ2-7; D is ambiguous. The CDR3 is made up of 12 amino acids. V lost 2 bases to trimming and J lost 4 bases, with 6 bases between them. In germline, CDR1 is WNHNN, CDR2 SYGVQD (reference sequence). CDR3 bases: TGCGCCAGCAGTGAGACAGCATACGAGCAGTACTTC. Amino acids: CASSETAYEQYF.

The chain employs TRBV27 and TRBJ1-1, with 11 bases fitting TRBD1. This CDR3 comprises 15 residues. Germline CDR1 is MNHEY and CDR2 is SMNVEV (reference sequence). With V trimmed by 6 bases and J by 1 base, 4 bases remained unmatched. CDR3 coding DNA: TGTGCCAGCAGGGGGACAGGGGGGTCGAACACTGAAGCTTTCTTT. This translates into CASRGTGGSNTEAFF.